These 31 T cell receptor beta chains were sequenced from one sample in a study of T-cell memory formation after mild COVID-19. A single record per CDR3 protein comes from TCRdb applying MiXCR to the 5' RACE reads. The sample holds 550,000 to 600,000 distinct CDR3 sequences; 20% to 25% are singletons and the top ten take 7% to 9%. The sample comprised PBMCs or a T cell subset sorted from them (not recorded which). The receptors derive from an adult woman who had mild COVID-19 (a few samples of this study predate the infection). Cell type and time point are not known.

The table lists this clonotype with many counts. The chain employs TRBV7-2 and TRBJ2-1; D tentatively reads TRBD1 or TRBD2 (5 bases each). The CDR3 has 13 residues. Germline V CDR1 and CDR2: SGHTA, FQGNSA. V dropped 5 bases and J dropped 5 bases, with 10 bases sitting between them. As DNA, the CDR3 is TGTGCCAGCAGCCCGGGACCGAACAATGAGCAGTTCTTC. This gives the protein CASSPGPNNEQFF.

The V and J genes are TRBV18 and TRBJ2-2, with a tentative D call TRBD1 (5 bases). V lost 6 bases, J lost 5 bases, and 19 bases lay in between. The V gene's germline CDR1 is KGHSH and CDR2 LQKENI. The CDR3 consists of 16 residues. This CDR3 reads CASSLLMAGQTGELFF. CDR3 sequence (DNA): TGTGCCAGCTCGCTTTTAATGGCCGGACAAACCGGGGAGCTGTTTTTT.

The rearrangement joins TRBV29-1 to TRBJ2-5; TRBD1 or TRBD2 may be the D gene (5 bases each). This CDR3 is built from 14 residues. Germline assignment: CDR1 SQVTM and CDR2 ANQGSEA. Between the trimmed V and J ends, which lost 6 bases and 2 bases, there was a span of 16 bases. The chain's CDR3 is CSVDGTETQETQYF. DNA of the CDR3: TGCAGCGTGGATGGGACGGAGACACAAGAGACCCAGTACTTC.

This clonotype was seen at least ten times. The V call is TRBV12-3 or TRBV12-4, the J call TRBJ2-3; D ambiguous. The CDR3 has 11 residues. Trimming took 4 bases from V and 3 from J, leaving 2 bases between them. The CDR3 region has the DNA TGTGCCAGCAGTTGGACAGATACGCAGTATTTT. This translates into CASSWTDTQYF.

The CDR3 protein is CASSKDGFPQSIANYGYTF. DNA for the CDR3: TGTGCCAGTAGTAAAGACGGCTTCCCCCAATCCATAGCTAACTATGGCTACACCTTC. The rearrangement joins TRBV19 to TRBJ1-2; D is unclear. The length of the CDR3 is 19 residues. V was shortened by 4 bases and J by 0 bases, with 24 bases between the two germline ends. The germline gives CDR1 LNHDA, CDR2 SQIVND (reference sequence).

CDR3 in amino acids: CASSLGPIVGEQYF. The CDR3 nucleotides read TGTGCCAGCAGTTTAGGGCCGATAGTGGGCGAGCAGTACTTC. The chain combines TRBV12-3 or TRBV12-4 with TRBJ2-7; D is undetermined. Between the trimmed V and J ends, which lost 1 base and 6 bases, there was a span of 13 bases. The CDR3 contains 14 residues.

This clonotype came up a few times. The chain employs TRBV5-1 and TRBJ1-1; D call uncertain. Germline V CDR1 and CDR2: SGHRS, YFSETQ. Trimming pared 4 bases from V and 1 base from J, leaving 14 bases between. This CDR3 comprises 15 residues. This CDR3 reads CASSRQGVGNTEAFF. For the CDR3, the DNA is TGCGCCAGCAGCCGGCAAGGCGTGGGGAACACTGAAGCTTTCTTT.

This clonotype came up a few times. This chain uses TRBV9 with TRBJ1-5; D may be TRBD1 (6 bases). This CDR3 contains 15 residues. The V end lost 0 bases, the J end lost 7 bases, and 14 bases lay between the germline ends. Germline-derived CDR1 and CDR2 are SGDLS and YYNGEE. CDR3: CASSVGAIGQQPQHF. The CDR3 DNA reads as TGTGCCAGCAGCGTAGGTGCCATTGGACAGCAGCCCCAGCATTTT.

The sample holds a few counts of this clonotype. The chain couples TRBV5-1 to TRBJ1-5; TRBD1 matches 7 bases. V shed 4 bases, J shed 5 bases, and the junction held 9 bases outside the gene matches. CDR3 size: 15 residues. Germline-derived CDR1 and CDR2 are SGHRS and YFSETQ. The CDR3 loop reads CASSPTGTVDQPQHF. For the CDR3, the DNA is TGCGCCAGCAGCCCCACCGGGACAGTGGATCAGCCCCAGCATTTT.

This clonotype turned up a few times. The chain recombines TRBV5-1 with TRBJ2-7; 7 nucleotides agree with TRBD1. This CDR3 region has 14 residues. Germline-derived CDR1 and CDR2 are SGHRS and YFSETQ. Unmatched junction bases numbered 3, after V lost 0 bases and J lost 3 bases. The CDR3 bases are TGCGCCAGCAGCTTGGAGACAGGGTACTACGAGCAGTACTTC. Translating it yields CASSLETGYYEQYF.

The chain carries TRBV4-3 and TRBJ2-6; tentative D call: TRBD1 (5 bases). The germline V gene has CDR1 LGHNA and CDR2 YSLEER. V was trimmed by 0 bases and J by 3 bases, leaving 12 bases between them. The length of the CDR3 is 17 residues. CDR3 loop: CASSQDSVGVGANVLTF. Written as DNA, the CDR3 is TGCGCCAGCAGCCAAGATTCGGTAGGGGTTGGGGCCAACGTCCTGACTTTC.

This clonotype was seen ten or more times. An end of the junction does not agree with germline; a read error may underlie this. This sequence joins TRBV12-3 or TRBV12-4 and TRBJ1-5, with a tentative D call TRBD1 (5 bases). The CDR3 runs 14 residues. The CDR3 sequence is CASSLGGVNQPQHF. The CDR3 DNA follows: TGTGCCAGCAGCTTAGGAGGGGTCAATCAGCCCCAGCATTTT.

The chain has TRBV6-5 and TRBJ2-2, with 7 bases identical to TRBD1. The V and J ends lost 6 bases and 4 bases, in that order; junction bases with no gene match: 8. The CDR3 is 15 residues long. Germline V CDR1 and CDR2: MNHEY, SVGAGI. The CDR3, as DNA: TGTGCCAGCAGCTATTTGACAGGGAGCACCGGGGAGCTGTTTTTT. Protein sequence: CASSYLTGSTGELFF.

This clonotype has a count of ten or more. This chain joins TRBV18 and TRBJ2-1; 14 positions match TRBD2. V lost 3 bases to trimming and J lost 3 bases; unmatched junction nucleotides: 4. This CDR3 is 17 amino acids long. Germline CDR1 and CDR2: KGHSH and LQKENI. The CDR3 DNA is TGTGCCAGCTCACCGGGACTAGCGGGAGTAGGCTACAATGAGCAGTTCTTC. This codes for CASSPGLAGVGYNEQFF.

This clonotype has only one observation. This sequence joins TRBV4-1 and TRBJ2-5; the D gene is possibly TRBD1 (5 bases). This CDR3 region has 15 residues. Germline V lookup: CDR1 MGHRA, CDR2 YSYEKL. Trimming took off 1 base at V and 2 bases at J, with 11 bases between the two ends. The chain's CDR3 is CASSQVPRAQETQYF. CDR3 DNA sequence: TGCGCCAGCAGCCAAGTGCCCAGGGCGCAAGAGACCCAGTACTTC.

A note on this clonotype: One base away lies a much larger clone, so this may be a sequencing read error. CDR3 protein: CAGRDKNTGELFF. CDR3 in DNA: TGTGCCGGCCGGGACAAGAACACCGGGGAGCTGTTTTTT. The rearrangement joins TRBV19 to TRBJ2-2; TRBD1 is a possible D gene (6 bases). Trimming removed 11 bases at V and 1 base at J, with 11 bases between. The CDR3 is 13 amino acids. CDR1 LNHDA and CDR2 SQIVND come from the germline V gene (reference sequence).

The genes are TRBV7-2 and TRBJ2-3; possible D gene TRBD2, 6 bases. CDR3 length: 14 amino acids. V was shortened by 4 bases and J by 0 bases, with 8 bases between the two germline ends. CDR1 SGHTA and CDR2 FQGNSA come from the germline V gene. The CDR3 loop reads CASSWAGSTDTQYF. The DNA of the CDR3 is TGTGCCAGCAGCTGGGCGGGAAGCACAGATACGCAGTATTTT. The variable domain in full, with the rest retrieved from reference TRBV7-2 and TRBJ2-3, is GAGVSQSPSNKVTEKGKDVELRCDPISGHTALYWYRQSLGQGLEFLIYFQGNSAPDKSGLPSDRFSAERTGGSVSTLTIQRTQQEDSAVYLCASSWAGSTDTQYFGPGTRLTVL.

At least ten counts were recorded for this clonotype. The rearrangement uses TRBV9 and TRBJ2-7; maybe TRBD2 (6 bases). The CDR3 contains 11 residues. Trimming left V 3 bases short and J 7 bases short, with 8 bases between. Per germline, CDR1 SGDLS and CDR2 YYNGEE. For the CDR3, the DNA is TGTGCCAGCAGCGCCGGGGGTGAGCAGTACTTC. Translated: CASSAGGEQYF.

The V and J genes are TRBV7-9 and TRBJ2-7; no firm D call. The CDR3 is 11 amino acids. V dropped 1 base and J dropped 10 bases, with 8 bases sitting between them. Germline values: CDR1 SEHNR, CDR2 FQNEAQ (reference sequence). The CDR3, as DNA: TGTGCCAGCAGCTTAGGGGCAGCCCAGTACTTC. Its protein is CASSLGAAQYF.

The chain is built from TRBV30 and TRBJ2-3; 12 bases align to TRBD2. With V trimmed by 5 bases and J by 4 bases, 4 bases remained unmatched. Germline CDR1 and CDR2: GTSNPN and SVGIG (reference sequence). This CDR3 comprises 14 residues. The DNA of the CDR3 is TGTGCCTGGGACTCTAGCGGGGGGGCAGATACGCAGTATTTT. This gives the protein CAWDSSGGADTQYF.

This clonotype showed up just a few times. V is TRBV12-3 or TRBV12-4 and J is TRBJ2-7, with 8 nucleotides matching TRBD2. This CDR3 has 14 residues. V lost 6 bases, J lost 5 bases, and 9 bases stayed unmatched. CDR3 protein: CASSRSGGLNEQYF. The CDR3, as DNA: TGTGCCAGCAGCCGCTCGGGGGGGCTCAACGAGCAGTACTTC.

This clonotype was counted between two and nine times. The chain carries TRBV11-3 and TRBJ2-4, with a possible D match to TRBD1 (5 bases). Germline CDR1 is SGHNT and CDR2 is YENEEA. V lost 7 bases and J 0 bases, leaving 10 bases between the germline ends. The CDR3 runs to 14 residues. CDR3 in amino acids: CASKGRVAKNIQYF. DNA of the CDR3: TGTGCCAGCAAGGGCAGGGTAGCCAAAAACATTCAGTACTTC.

The sample holds a few counts of this clonotype. This rearrangement joins TRBV20-1 to TRBJ2-3; TRBD2 might be the D (6 bases). The germline gives CDR1 DFQATT, CDR2 SNEGSKA (reference sequence). The CDR3 loop spans 17 amino acids. V lost 1 base to trimming and J lost 1 base, with 18 bases between them. The CDR3 DNA reads as TGCAGTGCTAGAGTGGCCTGGAGGGATCGGCGCACAGATACGCAGTATTTT. Protein sequence: CSARVAWRDRRTDTQYF.

Only a few counts were recorded for this clonotype. The gene calls are TRBV18 and TRBJ1-2; 9 bases fit TRBD1. The CDR3 length is 16 residues. The V and J ends lost 3 bases and 4 bases, in that order; junction bases with no gene match: 9. The germline V gene has CDR1 KGHSH and CDR2 LQKENI. Written as DNA, the CDR3 is TGTGCCAGCTCACCGTCGACAGGGGGAGGTGTCTATGGCTACACCTTC. Protein product: CASSPSTGGGVYGYTF.

V usage is TRBV2 and J usage is TRBJ1-6, with 11 bases aligning to TRBD1. The CDR3 has 16 residues. V lost 2 bases to trimming and J lost 9 bases; unmatched junction nucleotides: 6. The germline V gene encodes CDR1 SNHLY and CDR2 FYNNEI. The CDR3 DNA reads as TGTGCCAGCAGTGAAAACGGACAGGGGGCTGGTTCACCCCTCCACTTT. Its translation is CASSENGQGAGSPLHF.

This chain connects TRBV19 to TRBJ2-3; a possible D gene is TRBD1 (5 bases). The ends were cut back, 6 bases at V and 0 bases at J, with 16 bases in the middle. This CDR3 comprises 16 residues. Germline CDR1 LNHDA, CDR2 SQIVND (reference sequence). The CDR3 loop is CASRDIPGLSTDTQYF. The CDR3 DNA reads as TGTGCCAGTAGGGACATCCCGGGCTTGAGCACAGATACGCAGTATTTT.

This chain uses TRBV6-2 or TRBV6-3 with TRBJ1-5; 11 positions agree with TRBD1. Germline loops: CDR1 MNHEY, CDR2 SVGEGT. The V gene end was trimmed by 5 bases and the J gene end by 2 bases; junction bases not matched to a gene: 5. The CDR3 is 16 residues long. CDR3 protein: CASSRGTGGGNQPQHF. The CDR3 bases are TGTGCCAGCAGTCGCGGGACAGGGGGTGGCAATCAGCCCCAGCATTTT.

This chain links TRBV5-1 with TRBJ2-5, with D perhaps given as TRBD1 or TRBD2 (5 bases each). The CDR3 has 16 residues. The germline gives CDR1 SGHRS, CDR2 YFSETQ. V gave up 4 bases and J gave up 1 base, with 17 bases separating them. CDR3 nucleotide sequence: TGCGCCAGCAGCCCATCCATGGGACGGAGCCAAGAGACCCAGTACTTC. Its translation is CASSPSMGRSQETQYF.

V is TRBV10-3 and J is TRBJ1-2; D may be TRBD1 (5 bases). V shed 2 bases and J shed 6 bases, with 10 bases lying between them. CDR3 length equals 13 residues. Germline CDR1 and CDR2: ENHRY and SYGVKD. CDR3 residues: CAISEISGNGYTF. The CDR3 bases are TGTGCCATCAGTGAGATTTCAGGGAATGGCTACACCTTC.

The sample holds a few counts of this clonotype. This sequence joins TRBV5-4 and TRBJ2-3; D tentatively fits TRBD1 or TRBD2 (6 bases each). There are 17 residues in the CDR3. Germline V gene sequence: CDR1 SGHNT, CDR2 YYREEE (reference sequence). Trimming stripped 0 bases from V and 1 base from J, with 15 bases between. In DNA, the CDR3 is TGTGCCAGCAGCTTGGATCCGCGGGACATGGGCACAGATACGCAGTATTTT. Translation: CASSLDPRDMGTDTQYF.

The chain employs TRBV7-9 and TRBJ2-7, with 7 bases that match TRBD2. Germline V gives CDR1 SEHNR, CDR2 FQNEAQ (reference sequence). This CDR3 has 12 amino acids. V gave up 5 bases and J gave up 6 bases; unmatched junction bases: 4. CDR3 DNA: TGTGCCAGCAGCCCGACGGGGGGCGAGCAGTACTTC. Its protein product is CASSPTGGEQYF.